This T cell receptor (beta chain) emerged from a study of T cell repertoires in cytomegalovirus infection. About the study: Public TCR beta signatures provided an indication of both CMV infection and a matching HLA type. Study observations and caveats: Clonotypes of TCR beta that were HLA-C-restricted and CMV-specific dominated the ex vivo response.

Trimming pared 5 bases from V and 4 bases from J, leaving 17 bases between. This CDR3 spans 15 amino acids. TCRdb analysed the reads with MiXCR anew, one entry per CDR3 protein. The table records hundreds of thousands of distinct CDR3 sequences, about 42% of them present only once. Only a few counts were recorded for this clonotype. The antigen remains unidentified. The material was cultured PBMCs, obtained from culture after CMV antigen stimulation. The sequence came from a human donor in good health (CMV status not recorded). Some clones in this sample may be carry-over from other donors' samples. The V call is TRBV12-3 or TRBV12-4, the J call TRBJ1-2; TRBD1 might be the D (5 bases). The CDR3 DNA is TGTGCCAGCAGTCCTACATTATTGGGGGTCTATGGCTACACCTTC. This encodes CASSPTLLGVYGYTF.